This T cell receptor beta chain appears in the sequencing data of a study of Ad26.COV2.S vaccination and SARS-CoV-2 variants. In the study overall: A participant enrolled in the COV1001 Ad26.COV2.S trial arm provided the sample. Ad26.COV2.S given intramuscularly, once or twice 56 days apart. Regarding the study as a whole: The TCR breadth and depth analyses may have produced an underestimate of total T cell responses.

CDR1 and CDR2 from the germline V gene are MNHEY and SMNVEV (reference sequence). The CDR3 sequence is 14 residues long. Trimming took off 3 bases at V and 2 bases at J, with 9 bases between the two ends. Libraries were prepared by immunoSEQ multiplex PCR; TCRdb keeps only in-frame clonotypes and omits some of them. The top ten clones hold about 13% of a sample with about 440,000 clones, roughly 85% of them seen once. Points on this clone: Antigen: not known.

The treatment here: 15 to 20 received Ad26.COV2.S at low or high dose, single or two shots; about 5 received placebo; per-sample allocation not given. Day 63 after the first injection of vaccine or placebo was the sampling time. Participants' vaccine, an Ad26 vector, delivered Wuhan-strain SARS-CoV-2 spike. This sequence originates from a person between 18 and 65 years old who received the Ad26.COV2.S COVID-19 vaccine or a placebo. The chain combines TRBV27 with TRBJ2-3, with a tentative D call TRBD2 (5 bases). The source material was peripheral blood, sampled in a trial of Ad26.COV2.S vaccine versus placebo. The CDR3 loop reads CASSLSGNTDTQYF. In DNA form, the CDR3 reads TGTGCCAGCAGTTTGAGCGGTAACACAGATACGCAGTATTTT.